This T cell receptor (beta chain) comes out of a study of blood T cell repertoires in COVID-19 (dated by TCRdb to 2018 to 2021). Some background on the complete study: Collaborator samples came from the United States, Italy and Spain and covered acute and convalescent phases of COVID-19. Sample metadata almost always included a de-identified subject ID, COVID-19 status, age in years and sex. The repertoires were made available in a free public database intended to serve as a resource for research on the immune response to SARS-CoV-2. Subjects who had been exposed to COVID-19, were actively infected with it, or had recovered from it provided the deeply sampled blood TCRbeta repertoires that made up the dataset. The samples were drawn from the first 160 participants of the ongoing ImmuneRACE study and from 950 to 1,500 subjects provided by 6 global collaborators. The prospective study material was composed of cDNA or gDNA derived from T cells, B-cell-depleted T cells, or PBMCs. HLA class I and class II types, where available, came from metadata supplied by the sample provider rather than from assay-based typing.

General conclusions and limits of the study: The amount of clinical and demographic metadata varied by source and participant and was provided uncurated.

TCRbeta CDR3 regions were amplified from genomic DNA by means of the immunoSEQ Assay, a bias-controlled multiplex PCR. The authors' analysis ran thus. Nucleated cell counts per sample were estimated from amplification of reference gene primers within the assay. Sequence reads were collapsed and filtered to measure the absolute abundance of every unique TCRbeta CDR3 rearrangement. For each sample, productive Simpson clonality was calculated as the square root of Simpson's diversity index over productive rearrangements. What TCRdb holds here is the immuneACCESS table cut down to in-frame rearrangements. Part of the clones is not present; checked against another copy, under half of the missing clones reflect an unresolved V gene, and the others are unexplained. The V and J calls and clone size are taken from that table; D and trimming were inferred from the DNA. The sample has 200,000 to 300,000 clones on record, around 89% of them singletons. In total, the top ten clones hold around 2.5% of the sample.

Participants in the prospective study were enrolled through a virtual design, were aged about 18 to 89 years, and lived in about two dozen United States geographic areas. To assign participants to cohorts, the prospective study relied on clinical history that participants themselves reported in a screening survey and a study questionnaire. In the prospective study, whole blood, serum and a nasopharyngeal or oropharyngeal swab were collected from each participant by mobile phlebotomists. Prospective study participants could optionally give additional blood draws and questionnaires over a roughly 2-month period. Before DNA extraction, blood samples from the prospective study were shipped at room temperature or frozen. Concerning this clone itself: No antigen is known for it. No quality values exist for individual bases; no much larger clone is one base distant.

Sample: PBMCs or T cells enriched from blood (not recorded which). The sequence was collected from a woman aged 40 to 55 with acute COVID-19.

This receptor has the CDR3 CASPWAGIYGYTF. The nucleotide sequence reads as follows: TGTGCCAGCCCCTGGGCAGGGATCTATGGCTACACCTTC. This chain joins TRBV11-3 to TRBJ1-2; the D gene is possibly TRBD1, with 5 bases matching. Based on the germline V gene, the CDR1 and CDR2 sequences are SGHNT and YENEEA. Including the terminal cysteine and phenylalanine, the CDR3 comprises 13 residues. Only the CDR3 part of the read is kept: 39 bases, read in frame from the first base. A distance of 14 bases separates the germline ends of V and J, which lose 8 bases and 4 bases respectively.